The sequence of this T cell receptor (beta chain) was determined in a study of blood T cells in healthy people across ages. Study-level points and caveats: Unknown donor CMV status possibly confounded expanded clonotype changes. Using unsorted PBMCs precluded a conclusive naive versus antigen-experienced comparison.

Germline trimming cut 3 bases from V and 5 bases from J; bases unmatched to any gene: 8. The length of the CDR3 is 15 residues. Per the germline V gene, CDR1 is SGHRS and CDR2 is YFSETQ. The authors ran a second PCR of 7 to 11 cycles using a sample-barcoded 5' primer and a J-beta primer mix. Through a template-switch adaptor with 12 random nucleotides, each cDNA molecule received a tag. TCRdb re-called the 5' RACE reads through MiXCR, storing one row per CDR3 protein. The table shows almost 800,000 distinct CDR3 sequences, with about three fifths occurring only once. This clonotype was counted between two and nine times. What it binds is not known. Each donor was a healthy Caucasian individual from Russia, aged roughly 6 to 100.

This receptor was obtained from a man under 40 in good health. The chain links TRBV5-1 to TRBJ2-3, with TRBD1 identical over 8 bases. Sequencing used blood. The CDR3 DNA reads as TGCGCCAGCAGCTGGGGCGGACAGGGAATAGATACGCAGTATTTT. It translates to CASSWGGQGIDTQYF.